The entry below gives a single T cell receptor beta chain sequence along with its context. Its antigen is not identified. V shed 5 bases and J shed 6 bases, with 4 bases lying between them. The CDR3 sequence is 11 residues long. Germline CDR1 is SEHNR and CDR2 is FQNEAQ (reference sequence). This entry belongs to a study of post-analysis software for immune sequencing data. Overall study results and limits: Controls had lower frequencies than patients of 4 or 5 TRBV segments, which included TRBV5-6, TRBV5-1 and TRBV20-1.

Unique molecular identifiers were carried by the TCR beta cDNA libraries. MiXCR, applied by TCRdb to the PCR reads, yields one record per CDR3 protein. The table shows 800,000 to 950,000 distinct CDR3 sequences, with about 57% occurring only once. This chain joins TRBV7-9 and TRBJ1-4; D gene ambiguous. This receptor was identified in a girl aged 5-17 years with multiple sclerosis. The sample comprised blood. CDR3: CASSNYEKLFF. CDR3 nucleotides: TGTGCCAGCAGCAATTATGAAAAACTGTTTTTT.